These 25 T cell receptor beta chains share one sample of origin, sequenced in a study of spatial heterogeneity in lung cancer (dated by TCRdb to about 2019). Libraries were constructed by 5' RACE. Sequencing relied on a NextSeq 500. TCRdb passed the public sequencing reads through fastp at Q25 and MiXCR, retaining productive beta sequences. Each record represents a unique CDR3 protein, reported with the most common genes and DNA among its rows. The sample table contains 7,800 or so distinct CDR3 sequences; only one count was recorded for around 8.2% of them. Roughly 4.6% of the sample is taken by the ten largest. Read against the paper, the sample's time point label means: sample taken at primary tumor resection. Study-level results and caveats: A correlation was observed between the number of expanded intratumoral alpha and beta TCRs and the tumor nonsynonymous mutation count.

Their antigens are not known. Source: lung tumor tissue, taken at surgery. These receptors all come from a male donor with early-stage non-small cell lung cancer.

This clonotype is judged medium-sized (0.01 to 0.1%). The chain carries TRBV7-6 and TRBJ2-2, with TRBD2 identical over 9 bases. Trimming cost V 5 bases and J 4 bases; bases outside gene matches: 17. The CDR3 length is 19 residues. Germline V gene sequence: CDR1 SGHVS, CDR2 FNYEAQ. CDR3 bases: TGTGCCAGCAGCCCCCGGCGGGTCTTCGCGGGAGGGGTCACCGGGGAGCTGTTTTTT. Protein sequence: CASSPRRVFAGGVTGELFF.

In this sample, this clonotype turned up many times. J is TRBJ2-3 and V is TRBV7-8, with TRBD2 as a possible D gene (7 bases). This CDR3 region has 16 residues. Germline V gene sequence: CDR1 SGHVS, CDR2 FQNEAQ. The V end lost 1 base, the J end lost 6 bases, and 17 bases lay between the germline ends. In nucleotides, the CDR3 is TGTGCCAGCAGCTTAGAGGGGAGGGGGGCCAGGGATACGCAGTATTTT. Its translation: CASSLEGRGARDTQYF.

The chain is built from TRBV5-1 and TRBJ1-1; the D gene is possibly TRBD1 (6 bases). The CDR3 consists of 14 residues. The ends were cut back, 5 bases at V and 1 base at J, with 12 bases in the middle. Germline CDR1 SGHRS, CDR2 YFSETQ. The CDR3 is CASSSTGWNTEAFF. CDR3 coding DNA: TGCGCCAGCAGTTCGACAGGCTGGAACACTGAAGCTTTCTTT.

The chain has TRBV5-1 and TRBJ2-7, with 10 bases aligning to TRBD2. The germline V gene has CDR1 SGHRS and CDR2 YFSETQ. Germline trimming cut 5 bases from V and 2 bases from J; bases unmatched to any gene: 16. The CDR3 runs 18 residues. The CDR3 loop reads CASRGGAPSGGTPYEQYF. DNA for the CDR3: TGCGCCAGCAGGGGAGGGGCCCCTAGCGGGGGCACCCCCTACGAGCAGTACTTC.

This clonotype was seen many times. This chain connects TRBV9 to TRBJ2-5; maybe TRBD2 (5 bases). Germline V gene sequence: CDR1 SGDLS, CDR2 YYNGEE. The CDR3 spans 13 residues. The V end was cut by 0 bases, the J end by 4 bases, with 7 bases between. CDR3 coding DNA: TGTGCCAGCAGCGTAGCGGCGGGAGAGACCCAGTACTTC. Translated, it gives CASSVAAGETQYF.

This clonotype is medium-sized (0.01 to 0.1%). This rearrangement joins TRBV27 to TRBJ1-5; D call uncertain. This CDR3 has 15 residues. The V gene's germline CDR1 is MNHEY and CDR2 SMNVEV (reference sequence). V dropped 5 bases and J dropped 0 bases, with 11 bases sitting between them. The CDR3 region is CASSTWSNSNQPQHF. CDR3 bases: TGTGCCAGCAGTACTTGGTCGAATAGCAATCAGCCCCAGCATTTT.

This clonotype is deemed medium-sized. The chain couples TRBV12-3 or TRBV12-4 to TRBJ1-2, with a possible D match to TRBD1 (6 bases). Trimming left V 1 base short and J 4 bases short, with 16 bases between. There are 16 residues in the CDR3. The CDR3 spells CASSLVQQGWGYGYTF. For the CDR3, the DNA is TGTGCCAGCAGTTTAGTTCAACAGGGATGGGGCTATGGCTACACCTTC.

In its sample, this clonotype was seen a few times. The rearrangement joins TRBV6-2 or TRBV6-3 to TRBJ2-7; 10 nucleotides align to TRBD2. Trimming removed 2 bases from V and 6 bases from J; junction bases left unmatched: 10. The germline CDR1 and CDR2 sequences are MNHEY and SVGEGT. This CDR3 region has 16 residues. This chain's CDR3 is CASSYPLNLAGVEQYF. DNA of the CDR3: TGTGCCAGCAGTTACCCCCTAAACCTAGCGGGAGTCGAGCAGTACTTC.

By share, this clonotype counts as medium-sized. The chain has TRBV29-1 and TRBJ2-3, with TRBD2 matching 9 bases. The V and J ends lost 0 bases and 7 bases, in that order; junction bases with no gene match: 5. Per germline, CDR1 SQVTM and CDR2 ANQGSEA. This CDR3 is built from 14 residues. The CDR3 region has the DNA TGCAGCGTTGAAGAGAGAGCGGGAGGTTATACGCAGTATTTT. Its protein product is CSVEERAGGYTQYF.

This clonotype is medium-sized within its sample. The chain couples TRBV7-2 to TRBJ2-1; no firm D call. The CDR3 consists of 14 residues. Germline V CDR1 and CDR2: SGHTA, FQGNSA. Deletions cut 1 base from V and 7 bases from J, with 11 bases between. The CDR3 sequence: CASSLVFGKNEQFF. CDR3 coding DNA: TGTGCCAGCAGCTTAGTTTTTGGGAAAAATGAGCAGTTCTTC.

The rearrangement links TRBV3-1 to TRBJ2-7; 7 bases fit TRBD1. Germline V gene data show CDR1 as LGHDT and CDR2 as YNNKEL (reference sequence). The CDR3 has 15 residues. Germline trimming cut 1 base from V and 4 bases from J; bases unmatched to any gene: 7. For the CDR3, the DNA is TGTGCCAGCAGCCAAGGTAACGGCAGGGGGTACGAGCAGTACTTC. It encodes CASSQGNGRGYEQYF.

This clonotype was observed at least ten times. This CDR3 is CSARNEGLSSPLHF. The CDR3 DNA is TGCAGTGCTAGGAACGAAGGCCTCAGCTCACCCCTCCACTTT. J is TRBJ1-6 and V is TRBV20-1; D not certain. Per the germline V gene, CDR1 is DFQATT and CDR2 is SNEGSKA (reference sequence). The CDR3 runs 14 residues. V shed 3 bases and J shed 10 bases, with 16 bases lying between them.

This clonotype qualifies as medium-sized (0.01 to 0.1%). V gene TRBV5-1 combines with J gene TRBJ2-1; TRBD1 might be the D (6 bases). Deletions cut 1 base from V and 5 bases from J, with 10 bases between. CDR3 length: 14 residues. Germline V lookup: CDR1 SGHRS, CDR2 YFSETQ. The CDR3 nucleotides read TGCGCCAGCAGCTTGCAGGGGCCGGACAATGAGCAGTTCTTC. Amino acid sequence: CASSLQGPDNEQFF.

This clonotype is medium-sized within its sample. The genes are TRBV7-2 and TRBJ1-5; 8 nucleotides line up with TRBD1. The germline V gene has CDR1 SGHTA and CDR2 FQGNSA. Trimming removed 6 bases from V and 6 bases from J; junction bases left unmatched: 1. The CDR3 consists of 12 residues. Written as DNA, the CDR3 is TGTGCCAGCAGTGGGACAGGTCAGCCCCAGCATTTT. This encodes CASSGTGQPQHF.

In nucleotides, the CDR3 is TGTGCCAGCAGCCCGGGACAGGGTACCTACAATGAGCAGTTCTTC. The encoded protein is CASSPGQGTYNEQFF. The genes are TRBV5-4 and TRBJ2-1; TRBD1 matches 9 bases. Per germline, CDR1 SGHNT and CDR2 YYREEE (reference sequence). The V gene end was trimmed by 4 bases and the J gene end by 2 bases; junction bases not matched to a gene: 4. This CDR3 spans 15 amino acids. Combining the CDR3 with reference TRBV5-4 and TRBJ2-1 gives the whole variable domain ETGVTQSPTHLIKTRGQQVTLRCSSQSGHNTVSWYQQALGQGPQFIFQYYREEENGRGNFPPRFSGLQFPNYSSELNVNALELDDSALYLCASSPGQGTYNEQFFGPGTRLTVL.

Ten or more counts support this clonotype. The V gene is TRBV5-1, the J gene TRBJ1-1; 11 bases align to TRBD1. The germline V gene has CDR1 SGHRS and CDR2 YFSETQ. CDR3 size: 15 residues. V lost 3 bases and J lost 5; bases outside the gene matches: 6. The CDR3 sequence: CASSSEGQGGTEAFF. Written as DNA, the CDR3 is TGCGCCAGCAGCTCAGAGGGACAGGGGGGTACTGAAGCTTTCTTT.

In its sample, this clonotype is medium-sized (0.01 to 0.1%). CDR3 in DNA: TGTGCCAGCAGCTTTCAAGCGGGAGACGGGACCCAGTACTTC. It is translated as CASSFQAGDGTQYF. V usage is TRBV5-6 and J usage is TRBJ2-5, with 8 bases lining up with TRBD2. Germline V gene lookup returns CDR1 SGHDT and CDR2 YYEEEE. The V segment lost 2 bases and the J segment 7 bases; nucleotides outside the gene matches: 7. This CDR3 is 14 amino acids long.

This clonotype has a handful of counts. This chain uses TRBV20-1 with TRBJ2-7; D is tentatively TRBD1 or TRBD2 (6 bases each). Germline CDR1 reads DFQATT; CDR2 reads SNEGSKA (reference sequence). With 3 bases removed from V and 7 bases from J, the gap between germline ends came to 22 bases. This CDR3 has 15 amino acids. CDR3 in DNA: TGCAGTGCTAGGGAAAGACTAGGGGGGTATGAGGAGCAGTACTTC. Translating it yields CSARERLGGYEEQYF.

This clonotype has ten or more counts. The J gene is TRBJ2-1, the V gene TRBV5-1; possibly TRBD2 for D (5 bases). The CDR3 loop spans 15 amino acids. CDR1 is SGHRS and CDR2 is YFSETQ in the germline V gene. V was pared by 0 bases and J by 2 bases, with 9 bases between. The CDR3 sequence is CASSLDRGTYNEQFF. CDR3 bases: TGCGCCAGCAGCTTGGACCGGGGTACCTACAATGAGCAGTTCTTC.

Within the sample, this clonotype is medium-sized. The V and J genes are TRBV5-4 and TRBJ2-2; 7 bases are shared with TRBD2. Germline V lookup: CDR1 SGHNT, CDR2 YYREEE (reference sequence). J was trimmed by 1 base and V by 3 bases; bases with no gene match: 3. The CDR3 length is 15 residues. This CDR3 is CASSWASGNTGELFF. For the CDR3, the DNA is TGTGCCAGCAGCTGGGCTAGCGGGAACACCGGGGAGCTGTTTTTT.

Remarks on this clonotype: This may arise from a read error, as a much more abundant clone is one base away. CDR3 nucleotide sequence: TGTGCCACCAGATCAAGCGAAGGGGGGACGGCCACCGGGGAGCTGTTTTTT. Translation gives CATRSSEGGTATGELFF. The V gene is TRBV24-1, the J gene TRBJ2-2, with D perhaps assigned TRBD1 or TRBD2 (6 bases each). Germline V gene lookup returns CDR1 KGHDR and CDR2 SFDVKD. The V gene lost 7 bases and the J gene lost 4 bases, with 21 bases spanning the gap. The CDR3 runs 17 residues.

This clonotype appeared many times. The chain couples TRBV12-3 or TRBV12-4 to TRBJ2-2, with 9 bases identical to TRBD1. Trimming took 5 bases from V and 3 from J; bases not matched to a gene: 7. The CDR3 runs 16 residues. The CDR3 region has the DNA TGTGCCAGCAGTCGCGGCGGGACAGGGTACACCGGGGAGCTGTTTTTT. Its protein is CASSRGGTGYTGELFF.

Details on this clonotype: This may arise from a read error, as a much more abundant clone is one base away. This sequence joins TRBV5-1 and TRBJ1-1; the D is unclear. Germline V gene lookup returns CDR1 SGHRS and CDR2 YFSETQ. The CDR3 spans 14 residues. This chain's CDR3 is CASSLSPSNTEASF. DNA of the CDR3: TGCGCCAGCAGCTTATCCCCTTCGAACACTGAAGCTTCCTTT.

The sample holds many counts of this clonotype. The V call is TRBV6-5, the J call TRBJ2-5; D not resolved. The CDR3 runs 11 residues. V was pared by 6 bases and J by 4 bases, with 6 bases between. Germline values: CDR1 MNHEY, CDR2 SVGAGI. This CDR3 is CASSYGETQYF. CDR3 nucleotide sequence: TGTGCCAGCAGCTACGGAGAGACCCAGTACTTC.

This clonotype is categorized as medium-sized (0.01 to 0.1%). The chain has TRBV5-6 and TRBJ1-2; D not certain. Germline V CDR1 and CDR2: SGHDT, YYEEEE. The V and J ends lost 3 bases and 4 bases respectively, with 16 bases between them. The CDR3 consists of 15 residues. CDR3 bases: TGTGCCAGCAGCTCCCCGTGGGGATCGGTCTATGGCTACACCTTC. The encoded protein is CASSSPWGSVYGYTF. The variable domain in full, with the rest retrieved from reference TRBV5-6 and TRBJ1-2, is DAGVTQSPTHLIKTRGQQVTLRCSPKSGHDTVSWYQQALGQGPQFIFQYYEEEERQRGNFPDRFSGHQFPNYSSELNVNALLLGDSALYLCASSSPWGSVYGYTFGSGTRLTVV.